This T cell receptor beta chain was captured in a study of T cell repertoires in cytomegalovirus infection. The V gene end was trimmed by 9 bases and the J gene end by 4 bases; junction bases not matched to a gene: 7. Per germline, CDR1 ENHRY and CDR2 SYGVKD. The CDR3 consists of 14 residues. TCRdb re-analysed the reads in MiXCR, keeping a single row per CDR3 protein. The sample lists about 900,000 distinct CDR3 sequences; approximately 32% were seen once. In this sample, this clonotype turned up a few times. Its antigen is not identified. Material: cultured CD8+ T cells from PBMCs, obtained from culture after CMV antigen stimulation. The clonotype was recovered from a human donor in good health (CMV status not recorded). Some clones in this sample may be carry-over from other donors' samples. The V call is TRBV10-3, the J call TRBJ2-2, with 8 bases identical to TRBD2. CDR3 bases: TGTGCCATTCCGGGGGGGCCGAGCACCGGGGAGCTGTTTTTT. Translated: CAIPGGPSTGELFF.